These T cell receptor beta chains were read from a single sample in a study of OX40 agonist ivuxolimab in advanced cancers. The repertoire was sequenced with immunoSEQ multiplex PCR; TCRdb's copy has only in-frame clones and lacks some. The table has some 14,000 clones, over 80% seen once. This specimen was CD4+ or CD8+ T cells sorted from blood, taken in a trial of the OX40 agonist ivuxolimab. The source of these receptors is an adult with an advanced solid tumor such as melanoma, head and neck, liver or kidney cancer. Both conserved end residues are part of each CDR3. The D gene is left open where the match is weak. Clone size appears in some rows only: once, few, many, or a class for an expanded clone.

>TRBV29-1|TRBJ2-7|NA|TRBD1
CSVEGGTGDIGDEQYF
TGCAGCGTTGAAGGGGGGACAGGCGATATTGGGGACGAGCAGTACTTC
>TRBV28|TRBJ1-4|once|NA
CASMRPATNEKLFF
TGTGCCAGCATGAGGCCAGCAACTAATGAAAAACTGTTTTTT
>TRBV7-8|TRBJ2-1|NA|TRBD2
CASSRSGGSSNEQFF
TGTGCCAGCAGCCGTAGCGGGGGTTCCTCCAATGAGCAGTTCTTC
>TRBV5-1|TRBJ2-7|NA|TRBD2
CASSLRTSGRVDEQYF
TGCGCCAGCAGCCTCAGGACTAGCGGGAGGGTAGACGAGCAGTACTTC
>TRBV13|TRBJ2-7|NA|NA
CASSLAGQYEQYF
TGTGCCAGCAGCTTAGCGGGGCAATACGAGCAGTACTTC
>TRBV19|TRBJ2-1|NA|TRBD2
CASSAGLAGGWNEQFF
TGTGCCAGTAGTGCCGGACTAGCGGGGGGATGGAATGAGCAGTTCTTC
>TRBV4-2|TRBJ1-4|NA|TRBD1
CASSPTTGTGLEKLFF
TGTGCCAGCAGCCCCACGACCGGGACAGGGCTTGAAAAACTGTTTTTT
>TRBV4-1|TRBJ2-7|NA|NA
CASSQGPRAYEQYF
TGCGCCAGCAGCCAAGGTCCGAGAGCCTACGAGCAGTACTTC
>TRBV7-3|TRBJ1-1|NA|NA
CASSLGWNTEAFF
TGTGCCAGCAGCTTAGGGTGGAACACTGAAGCTTTCTTT
>TRBV15|TRBJ1-4|few|NA
CATSRPGPEKLFF
TGTGCCACCAGCAGACCGGGACCTGAAAAACTGTTTTTT
>TRBV14|TRBJ2-1|NA|NA
CASSQGSGEQFF
TGTGCCAGCAGCCAAGGTTCAGGAGAGCAGTTCTTC
>TRBV27|TRBJ2-7|NA|TRBD1
CASSLQWDRAYEQYF
TGTGCCAGCAGTTTACAGTGGGACAGAGCCTACGAGCAGTACTTC
>TRBV4-3|TRBJ2-1|NA|NA
CASSQGLGEQFF
TGCGCCAGCAGCCAGGGTCTTGGCGAGCAGTTCTTC
>TRBV5-1|TRBJ2-1|few|NA
CASNNRDVGYNEQFF
TGCGCCAGCAACAACCGGGACGTGGGCTACAATGAGCAGTTCTTC
>TRBV2|TRBJ2-3|NA|NA
CASSEARGGLDRSTDTQYF
TGTGCCAGCAGTGAAGCGCGGGGCGGCCTCGATCGGAGCACAGATACGCAGTATTTT
>TRBV4-2|TRBJ2-3|NA|TRBD2
CASSQGGLAGETDTQYF
TGTGCCAGCAGCCAGGGAGGACTAGCGGGGGAGACAGATACGCAGTATTTT
>TRBV6-5|TRBJ1-3|NA|NA
CASSYSMKNTIYF
TGTGCCAGCAGTTACTCGATGAAAAACACCATATATTTT
>TRBV6-5|TRBJ1-5|once|TRBD1
CASGWDRSSNQPQHF
TGTGCCAGCGGGTGGGACAGGTCTAGCAATCAGCCCCAGCATTTT
>TRBV11-2|TRBJ1-2|NA|NA
CASSLAGGYGYTF
TGTGCCAGCAGCTTAGCGGGGGGCTATGGCTACACCTTC
>TRBV5-1|TRBJ1-5|NA|NA
CASSLGGSSNQPQHF
TGCGCCAGCAGCTTGGGTGGGAGTAGCAATCAGCCCCAGCATTTT
>TRBV6-1|TRBJ2-7|NA|NA
CASRPGSHSSYEQYF
TGTGCCAGCAGACCCGGGAGCCATTCCTCCTACGAGCAGTACTTC
>TRBV7-3|TRBJ2-2|NA|NA
CAVRRNTGELFF
TGTGCGGTCAGGAGGAACACCGGGGAGCTGTTTTTT
>TRBV9|TRBJ1-2|NA|NA
CASSDGGQGNYGYTF
TGTGCCAGCAGCGATGGGGGGCAGGGTAACTATGGCTACACCTTC
>TRBV7-9|TRBJ1-1|NA|TRBD1
CASSEPGQGAGVVEAFF
TGTGCCAGCAGCGAGCCGGGACAGGGGGCCGGGGTTGTTGAAGCTTTCTTT
>TRBV10-2|TRBJ2-2|NA|NA
CASSPNTGELFF
TGCGCCAGCTCCCCGAACACCGGGGAGCTGTTTTTT
>TRBV7-2|TRBJ2-1|NA|TRBD1
CASRDRGFNEQFF
TGTGCCAGCCGGGACAGGGGGTTCAATGAGCAGTTCTTC
>TRBV7-9|TRBJ2-1|NA|NA
CASSLGEINNEQFF
TGTGCCAGCAGCTTAGGGGAAATAAACAATGAGCAGTTCTTC
>TRBV28|TRBJ2-7|NA|NA
CASSFGGTGFYEQYF
TGTGCCAGCAGTTTTGGAGGGACGGGTTTCTACGAGCAGTACTTC
>TRBV6-4|TRBJ2-7|once|NA
CASSDFSLSEQYF
TGTGCCAGCAGTGACTTTTCTCTCTCCGAGCAGTACTTC
>TRBV2|TRBJ2-1|NA|TRBD2
CASSKLAGGVDEQFF
TGTGCCAGCAGTAAATTAGCGGGAGGGGTGGATGAGCAGTTCTTC
>TRBV6-4|TRBJ2-2|few|TRBD2
CASSSTSGLAGELFF
TGTGCCAGCAGTTCGACTAGCGGGTTAGCCGGGGAGCTGTTTTTT
>TRBV10-2|TRBJ2-7|NA|NA
CASGDYEQYF
TGCGCCAGCGGAGACTACGAGCAGTACTTC
>TRBV4-3|TRBJ1-4|NA|NA
CASSQEAATAEKLFF
TGCGCCAGCAGCCAAGAAGCGGCCACAGCGGAAAAACTGTTTTTT
>TRBV10-3|TRBJ1-1|NA|NA
CAIRGGTSANTEAFF
TGTGCCATCAGGGGGGGGACGAGTGCGAACACTGAAGCTTTCTTT
>TRBV9|TRBJ1-3|NA|NA
CASSASGGKDTIYF
TGTGCCAGCAGCGCTTCTGGAGGGAAGGACACCATATATTTT
>TRBV9|TRBJ2-5|NA|TRBD1
CASKGTGGEETQYF
TGTGCCAGCAAAGGGACAGGGGGAGAGGAGACCCAGTACTTC
>TRBV10-1|TRBJ2-3|NA|NA
CASSVGVRGTDTQYF
TGCGCCAGCAGTGTTGGGGTGCGGGGCACAGATACGCAGTATTTT
>TRBV4-2|TRBJ1-1|NA|NA
CASSQSQGYTEAFF
TGTGCCAGCAGCCAATCCCAGGGTTACACTGAAGCTTTCTTT
>TRBV6-5|TRBJ2-3|once|NA
CASSYSSGRSTDTQYF
TGTGCCAGCAGTTACTCATCGGGGCGGAGCACAGATACGCAGTATTTT
>TRBV11-3|TRBJ2-4|NA|NA
CASSLGTTNIQYF
TGTGCCAGCAGCTTAGGGACCACGAACATTCAGTACTTC
>TRBV2|TRBJ2-1|NA|TRBD2
CASSVQAGGAAEQFF
TGTGCCAGCAGTGTCCAAGCGGGAGGGGCCGCGGAGCAGTTCTTC